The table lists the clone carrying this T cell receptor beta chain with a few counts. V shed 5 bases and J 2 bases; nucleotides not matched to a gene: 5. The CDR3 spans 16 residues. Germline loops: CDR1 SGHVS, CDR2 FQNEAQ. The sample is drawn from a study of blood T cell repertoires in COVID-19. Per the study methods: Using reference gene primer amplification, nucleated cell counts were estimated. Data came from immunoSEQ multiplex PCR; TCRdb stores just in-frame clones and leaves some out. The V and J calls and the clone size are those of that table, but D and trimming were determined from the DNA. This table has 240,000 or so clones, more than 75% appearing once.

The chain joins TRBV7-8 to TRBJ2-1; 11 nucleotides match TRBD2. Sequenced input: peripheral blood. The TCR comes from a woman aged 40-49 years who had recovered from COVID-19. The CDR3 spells CASSAGTSGAYNEQFF. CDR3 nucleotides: TGTGCCAGCAGCGCGGGGACTAGCGGTGCCTACAATGAGCAGTTCTTC.